This TCR beta chain was recovered during a study of STAT5B mutations in CD4+ large granular lymphocyte leukemia. Notes on the study in general: No patients shared main leukemic clonotypes, though about 26% appeared at low frequency elsewhere. Without HLA matching, higher CD4+ than CD8+ T-LGLL clonality could reflect small sample size. Top patient clones used TRBV06 genes more often: 8/27 versus 2/35 in controls.

Per germline, CDR1 LGHNA and CDR2 YSLEER. Trimming removed 7 bases from V and 2 bases from J; junction bases left unmatched: 6. The CDR3 totals 14 residues. Of note for this clone: The antigen remains unidentified.

The assay was immunoSEQ multiplex PCR, and TCRdb's table has in-frame clones only and misses some. The table has approximately 36,000 clones, around 80% seen once; the top ten hold around 0.57%. V gene TRBV4-3 combines with J gene TRBJ2-7, with TRBD1 identical over 9 bases. The origin of this receptor is a human donor in good health. The sequenced material came from CD4+ T cells from blood buffy coats. CDR3 bases: TGCGCCAGCAACGGACAGGGGCCCGCCTACGAGCAGTACTTC. Translated: CASNGQGPAYEQYF.